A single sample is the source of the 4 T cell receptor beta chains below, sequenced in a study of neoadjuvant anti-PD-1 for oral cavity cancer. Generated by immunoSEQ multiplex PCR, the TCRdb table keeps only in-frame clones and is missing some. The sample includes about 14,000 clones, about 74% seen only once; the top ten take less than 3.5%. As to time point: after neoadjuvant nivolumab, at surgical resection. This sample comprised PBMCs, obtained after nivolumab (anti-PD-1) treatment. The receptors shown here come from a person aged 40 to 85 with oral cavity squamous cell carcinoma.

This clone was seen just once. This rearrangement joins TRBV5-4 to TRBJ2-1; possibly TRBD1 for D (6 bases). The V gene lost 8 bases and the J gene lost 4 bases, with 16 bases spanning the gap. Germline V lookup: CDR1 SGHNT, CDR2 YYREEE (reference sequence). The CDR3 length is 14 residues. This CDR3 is CASRGSVTYNEQFF. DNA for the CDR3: TGTGCCAGTAGGGGGAGCGTTACATACAATGAGCAGTTCTTC.

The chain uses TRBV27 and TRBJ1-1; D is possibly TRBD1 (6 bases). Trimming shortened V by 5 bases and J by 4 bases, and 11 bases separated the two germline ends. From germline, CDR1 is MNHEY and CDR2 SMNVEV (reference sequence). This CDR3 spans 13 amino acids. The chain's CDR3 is CASSRKTGTEAFF. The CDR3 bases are TGTGCCAGCAGTCGGAAGACAGGCACTGAAGCTTTCTTT.

The CDR3 here is CARSSYRTRDQPQHF. CDR3 DNA: TGTGCCAGAAGCTCCTACCGGACGAGAGATCAGCCCCAGCATTTT. The gene calls are TRBV5-3 and TRBJ1-5; D is ambiguous. TRBV5-3 is an ORF; its function is uncertain. Trimming shortened V by 3 bases and J by 5 bases, and 15 bases separated the two germline ends. This CDR3 region has 15 residues.

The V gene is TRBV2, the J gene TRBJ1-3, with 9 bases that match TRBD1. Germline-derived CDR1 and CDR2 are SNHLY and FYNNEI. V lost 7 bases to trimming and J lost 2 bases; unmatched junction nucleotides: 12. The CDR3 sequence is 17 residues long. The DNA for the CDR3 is TGTGCCAGCAAGGGAGGGTGGACAGGGGAAACTGGAAACACCATATATTTT. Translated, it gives CASKGGWTGETGNTIYF.